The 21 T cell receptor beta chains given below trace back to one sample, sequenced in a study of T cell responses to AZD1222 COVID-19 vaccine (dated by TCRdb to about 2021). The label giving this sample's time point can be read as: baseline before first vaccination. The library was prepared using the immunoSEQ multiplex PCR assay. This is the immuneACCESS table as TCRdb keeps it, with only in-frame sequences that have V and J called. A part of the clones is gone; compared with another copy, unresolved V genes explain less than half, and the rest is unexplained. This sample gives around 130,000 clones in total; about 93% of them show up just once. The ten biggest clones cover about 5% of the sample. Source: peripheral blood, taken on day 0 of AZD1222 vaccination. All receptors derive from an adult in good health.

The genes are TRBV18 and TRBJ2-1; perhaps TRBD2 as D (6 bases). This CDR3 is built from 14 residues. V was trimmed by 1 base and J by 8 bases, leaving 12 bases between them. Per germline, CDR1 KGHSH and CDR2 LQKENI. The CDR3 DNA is TGTGCCAGCTCACCACAGGGACTCGAGTATGAGCAGTTCTTC. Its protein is CASSPQGLEYEQFF.

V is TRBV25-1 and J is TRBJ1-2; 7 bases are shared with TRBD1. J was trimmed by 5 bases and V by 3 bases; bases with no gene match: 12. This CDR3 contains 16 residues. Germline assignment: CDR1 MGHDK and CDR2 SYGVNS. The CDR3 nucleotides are TGTGCCAGCAGTGACCGGACAGGCTCCAGTCTTTATGGCTACACCTTC. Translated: CASSDRTGSSLYGYTF.

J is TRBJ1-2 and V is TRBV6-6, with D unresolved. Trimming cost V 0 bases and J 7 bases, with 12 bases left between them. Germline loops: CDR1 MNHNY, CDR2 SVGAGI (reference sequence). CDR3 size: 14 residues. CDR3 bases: TGTGCCAGCAGTTACTCGACACAGTCGACTGGCTACACCTTC. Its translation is CASSYSTQSTGYTF.

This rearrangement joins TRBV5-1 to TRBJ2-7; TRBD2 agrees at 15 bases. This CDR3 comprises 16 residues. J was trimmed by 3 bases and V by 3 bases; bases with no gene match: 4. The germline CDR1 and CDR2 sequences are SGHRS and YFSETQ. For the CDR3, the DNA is TGCGCCAGCAGCTGGGGACTAGCGGGGGGCTTCTACGAGCAGTACTTC. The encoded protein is CASSWGLAGGFYEQYF.

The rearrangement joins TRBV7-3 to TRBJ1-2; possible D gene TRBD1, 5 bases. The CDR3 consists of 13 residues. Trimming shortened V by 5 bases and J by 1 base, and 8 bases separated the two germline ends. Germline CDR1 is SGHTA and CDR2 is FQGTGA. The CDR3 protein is CASSRDSNYGYTF. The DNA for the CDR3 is TGTGCCAGCAGCCGTGACAGTAACTATGGCTACACCTTC.

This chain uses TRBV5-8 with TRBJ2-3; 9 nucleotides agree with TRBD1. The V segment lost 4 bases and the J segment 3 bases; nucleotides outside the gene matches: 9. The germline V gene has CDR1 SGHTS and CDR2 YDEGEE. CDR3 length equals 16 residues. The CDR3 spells CASSVFGTGFTDTQYF. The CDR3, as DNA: TGTGCCAGCAGCGTGTTCGGGACAGGGTTTACAGATACGCAGTATTTT.

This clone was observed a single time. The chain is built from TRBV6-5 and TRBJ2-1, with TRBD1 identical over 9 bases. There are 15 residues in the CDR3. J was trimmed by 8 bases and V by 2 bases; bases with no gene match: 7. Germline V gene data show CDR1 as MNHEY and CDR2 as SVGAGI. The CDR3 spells CASSYPQGTGHEQFF. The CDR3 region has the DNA TGTGCCAGCAGTTACCCTCAAGGGACAGGGCATGAGCAGTTCTTC.

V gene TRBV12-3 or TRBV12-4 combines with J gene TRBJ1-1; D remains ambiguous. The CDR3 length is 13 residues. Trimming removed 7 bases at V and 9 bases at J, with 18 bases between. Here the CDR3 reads CASIPGPSPKAFF. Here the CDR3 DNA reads TGTGCCAGCATTCCCGGACCTTCCCCCAAAGCTTTCTTT.

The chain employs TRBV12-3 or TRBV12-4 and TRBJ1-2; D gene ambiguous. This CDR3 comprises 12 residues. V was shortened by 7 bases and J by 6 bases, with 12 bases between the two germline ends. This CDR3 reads CASTEGRDGYTF. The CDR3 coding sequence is TGTGCCAGCACCGAGGGTCGCGATGGCTACACCTTC.

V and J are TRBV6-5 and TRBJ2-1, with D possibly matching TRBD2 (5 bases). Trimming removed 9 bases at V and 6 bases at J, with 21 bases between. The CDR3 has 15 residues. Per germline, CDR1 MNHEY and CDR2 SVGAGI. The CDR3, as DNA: TGTGCCAGTACTTACCATTCTCCTAGCTCCAATGAGCAGTTCTTC. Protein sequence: CASTYHSPSSNEQFF.

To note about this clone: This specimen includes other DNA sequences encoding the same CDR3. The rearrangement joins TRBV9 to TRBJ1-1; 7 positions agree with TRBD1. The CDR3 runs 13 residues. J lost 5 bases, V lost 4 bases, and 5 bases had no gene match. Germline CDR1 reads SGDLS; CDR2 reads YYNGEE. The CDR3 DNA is TGTGCCAGCAGCCTAGGGGGCTCGACTGAAGCTTTCTTT. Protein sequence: CASSLGGSTEAFF.

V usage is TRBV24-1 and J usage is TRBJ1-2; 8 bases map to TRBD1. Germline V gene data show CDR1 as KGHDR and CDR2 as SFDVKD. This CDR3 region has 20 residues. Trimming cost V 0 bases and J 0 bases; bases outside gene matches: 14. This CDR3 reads CATSDLNGYTGGNPNYGYTF. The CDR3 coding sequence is TGTGCCACCAGTGATTTGAATGGTTATACAGGGGGAAACCCTAACTATGGCTACACCTTC.

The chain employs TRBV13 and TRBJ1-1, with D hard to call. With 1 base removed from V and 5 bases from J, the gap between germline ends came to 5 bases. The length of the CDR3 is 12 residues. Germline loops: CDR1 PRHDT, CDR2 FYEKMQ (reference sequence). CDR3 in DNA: TGTGCCAGCAGCTTAGACAAGACTGAAGCTTTCTTT. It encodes CASSLDKTEAFF. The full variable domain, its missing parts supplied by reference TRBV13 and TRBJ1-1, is AAGVIQSPRHLIKEKRETATLKCYPIPRHDTVYWYQQGPGQDPQFLISFYEKMQSDKGSIPDRFSAQQFSDYHSELNMSSLELGDSALYFCASSLDKTEAFFGQGTRLTVV.

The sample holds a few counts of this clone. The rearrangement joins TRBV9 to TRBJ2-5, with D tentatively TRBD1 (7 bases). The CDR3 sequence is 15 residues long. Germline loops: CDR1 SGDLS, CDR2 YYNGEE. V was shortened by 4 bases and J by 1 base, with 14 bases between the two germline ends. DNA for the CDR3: TGTGCCAGCAGCCTACGACAGGGACTCCAAGAGACCCAGTACTTC. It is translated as CASSLRQGLQETQYF. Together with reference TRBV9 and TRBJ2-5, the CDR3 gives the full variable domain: DSGVTQTPKHLITATGQRVTLRCSPRSGDLSVYWYQQSLDQGLQFLIQYYNGEERAKGNILERFSAQQFPDLHSELNLSSLELGDSALYFCASSLRQGLQETQYFGPGTRLLVL.

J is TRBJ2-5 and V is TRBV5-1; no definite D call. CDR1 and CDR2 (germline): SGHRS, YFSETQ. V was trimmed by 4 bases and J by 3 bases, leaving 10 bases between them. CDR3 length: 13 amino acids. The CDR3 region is CASSPLVEETQYF. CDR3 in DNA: TGCGCCAGCAGCCCCCTTGTCGAAGAGACCCAGTACTTC.

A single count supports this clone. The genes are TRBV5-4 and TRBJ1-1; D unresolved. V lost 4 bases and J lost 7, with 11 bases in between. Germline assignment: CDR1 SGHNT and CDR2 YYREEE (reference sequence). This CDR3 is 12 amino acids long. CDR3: CASSQSVGEAFF. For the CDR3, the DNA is TGTGCCAGCAGCCAATCGGTCGGTGAAGCTTTCTTT.

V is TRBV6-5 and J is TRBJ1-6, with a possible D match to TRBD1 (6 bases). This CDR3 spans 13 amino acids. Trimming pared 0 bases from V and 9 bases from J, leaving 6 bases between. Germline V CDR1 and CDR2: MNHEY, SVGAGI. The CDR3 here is CASSYSQGSPLHF. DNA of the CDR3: TGTGCCAGCAGTTACTCACAGGGTTCACCCCTCCACTTT.

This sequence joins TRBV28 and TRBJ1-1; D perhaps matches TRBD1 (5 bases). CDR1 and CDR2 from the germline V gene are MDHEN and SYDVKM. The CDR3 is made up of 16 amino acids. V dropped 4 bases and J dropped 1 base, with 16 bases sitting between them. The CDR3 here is CASSYQGLSWNTEAFF. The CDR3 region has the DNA TGTGCCAGCAGTTATCAGGGTTTGAGTTGGAACACTGAAGCTTTCTTT.

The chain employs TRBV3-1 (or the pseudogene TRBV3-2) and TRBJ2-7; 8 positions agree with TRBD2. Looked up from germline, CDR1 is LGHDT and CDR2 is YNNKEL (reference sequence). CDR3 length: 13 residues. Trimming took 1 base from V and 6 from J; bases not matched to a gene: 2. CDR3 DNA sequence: TGTGCCAGCAGCCAAGTAGCGGGATCCGAGCAGTACTTC. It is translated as CASSQVAGSEQYF.

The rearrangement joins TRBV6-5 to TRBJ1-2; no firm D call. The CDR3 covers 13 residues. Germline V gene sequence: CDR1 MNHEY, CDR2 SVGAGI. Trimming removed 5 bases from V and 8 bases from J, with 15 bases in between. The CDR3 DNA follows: TGTGCCAGCAGTCCTCTGACCCCGCGAGGCTACACCTTC. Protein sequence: CASSPLTPRGYTF.

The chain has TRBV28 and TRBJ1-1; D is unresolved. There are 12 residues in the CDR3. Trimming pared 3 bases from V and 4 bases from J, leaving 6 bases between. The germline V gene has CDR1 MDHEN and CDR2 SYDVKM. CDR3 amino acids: CASSFSGTEAFF. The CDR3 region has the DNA TGTGCCAGCAGTTTTTCGGGCACTGAAGCTTTCTTT.